The clone carrying this TCR beta chain was detected a few times. The antigen is unknown. Graves' hyperthyroidism showing no ophthalmopathy progression within 18 months was considered stable. Each diagnosis drew on symptoms, thyroxine, TRAb, thyroid ultrasound and orbital computed tomography findings. This specimen belongs to a study of T cells in Graves' hyperthyroidism and ophthalmopathy. Study-wide findings and caveats: Most clonotypes expanded in the thyroid (above 0.001) were also present in blood.

The CDR3 loop spans 12 amino acids. The germline gives CDR1 GTSNPN, CDR2 SVGIG (reference sequence). V shed 1 base and J shed 0 bases, with 3 bases lying between them. Researchers amplified the TCR beta CDR3 regions from RNA transcripts. First-round RT-PCR of the TCR CDR3 relied on the HTBI primer set. TCRdb reanalysed the multiplex PCR reads using MiXCR and keeps one entry per CDR3 protein. The data hold approximately 320,000 distinct CDR3 sequences, with roughly 15% observed a single time. The V call is TRBV30, the J call TRBJ1-1; D uncertain. Material: blood. The sequence was obtained from a young man with Graves' hyperthyroidism. The CDR3 loop reads CAWSAMNTEAFF. As DNA, the CDR3 is TGTGCCTGGAGTGCCATGAACACTGAAGCTTTCTTT. Complete variable domain (other parts from reference TRBV30 and TRBJ1-1): SQTIHQWPATLVQPVGSPLSLECTVEGTSNPNLYWYRQAAGRGLQLLFYSVGIGQISSEVPQNLSASRPQDRQFILSSKKLLLSDSGFYLCAWSAMNTEAFFGQGTRLTVV.